This T cell receptor (beta chain) was observed in a study of cytomegalovirus exposure and HLA in healthy donors. Study information: A prior analysis found roughly 110 million unique TCR beta sequences from approximately 200 million T cells.

Germline CDR1 and CDR2: SEHNR and FQNEAQ (reference sequence). J lost 1 base, V lost 5 bases, and 3 bases had no gene match. This CDR3 has 14 amino acids. This clone was seen ten or more times. The antigen is undetermined. Amplification used 60 Vbeta primers and 13 Jbeta primers. TCRdb's table, derived via immunoSEQ multiplex PCR, lists solely in-frame clones and lacks some. The sample lists about 170,000 clones; approximately 72% were seen once. Findings of the study overall: Because they were indistinguishable, some V segments, including TRBV6-2 and TRBV6-3, were excluded.

Sequencing was done on a sample of PBMCs. The chain uses TRBV7-9 and TRBJ1-2; 8 bases line up with TRBD1. This sequence was found in a human donor in good health. CDR3: CASSAGQGNYGYTF. Here the CDR3 DNA reads TGTGCCAGCAGCGCTGGACAGGGTAACTATGGCTACACCTTC.